A selection of T cell receptor beta chains follows, all from one sample in a study of cytomegalovirus exposure and HLA in healthy donors. Assay: immunoSEQ multiplex PCR; the TCRdb copy retains only in-frame clones and omits some. This sample has 120,000 or so clones, with 70% to 80% found just once. The sample comprised PBMCs. These receptors were taken from a man aged 18-30 years in good health and CMV-seronegative. The CDR3 runs from the conserved cysteine through the conserved F or W. The D gene is left open where the match is weak. Clone size appears in some rows only: once, few, many, or a class for an expanded clone.

clone_size: NA
v_call: TRBV27
d_call: NA
j_call: TRBJ2-1
cdr3_nt: TGTGCCAGCAGTTGGGGCGGGAAGAGGTACAATGAGCAGTTCTTC
cdr3_aa: CASSWGGKRYNEQFF

clone_size: NA
v_call: TRBV7-6
d_call: NA
j_call: TRBJ2-5
cdr3_nt: TGTGCCAGCAGCTTATTTGACAGGCGATCCTACCAAGAGACCCAGTACTTC
cdr3_aa: CASSLFDRRSYQETQYF

clone_size: once
v_call: TRBV27
d_call: NA
j_call: TRBJ2-1
cdr3_nt: TGTGCCAGCAGTTCCTACAGGGGAGGCGACTACAATGAGCAGTTCTTC
cdr3_aa: CASSSYRGGDYNEQFF

clone_size: NA
v_call: TRBV28
d_call: TRBD2
j_call: TRBJ2-7
cdr3_nt: TGTGCCAGCAGCCCGGACGTAGCGGGAGGAACCTACGAGCAGTACTTC
cdr3_aa: CASSPDVAGGTYEQYF

clone_size: NA
v_call: TRBV18
d_call: TRBD1
j_call: TRBJ1-4
cdr3_nt: TGTGCCAGCTCACCACGAGGGGGCAGTAATGAAAAACTGTTTTTT
cdr3_aa: CASSPRGGSNEKLFF

clone_size: NA
v_call: TRBV30
d_call: NA
j_call: TRBJ1-5
cdr3_nt: TGTGCCTGGGCTTCCGGGGAAAATCAGCCCCAGCATTTT
cdr3_aa: CAWASGENQPQHF

clone_size: few
v_call: TRBV10-3
d_call: TRBD1
j_call: TRBJ2-7
cdr3_nt: TGTGCCATCAGTGAGTTTCCTGGACAGGGCCACGAGCAGTACTTC
cdr3_aa: CAISEFPGQGHEQYF

clone_size: NA
v_call: TRBV5-1
d_call: TRBD2
j_call: TRBJ2-3
cdr3_nt: TGCGCCAGCAGCTTGGTAGCGGGAGCGACAGATACGCAGTATTTT
cdr3_aa: CASSLVAGATDTQYF

clone_size: NA
v_call: TRBV27
d_call: NA
j_call: TRBJ2-7
cdr3_nt: TGTGCCAGTAGGCCAAAAGTGAGGGCTGAGCAGTACTTC
cdr3_aa: CASRPKVRAEQYF

clone_size: NA
v_call: TRBV7-6
d_call: TRBD2
j_call: TRBJ2-7
cdr3_nt: TGTGCCAGCAGCTTATATAGCGGGAGCTCCTACGAGCAGTACTTC
cdr3_aa: CASSLYSGSSYEQYF

clone_size: NA
v_call: TRBV6-5
d_call: TRBD1
j_call: TRBJ2-1
cdr3_nt: TGTGCCAGCAGTTATACCGGGACAGGGGGCTACAATGAGCAGTTCTTC
cdr3_aa: CASSYTGTGGYNEQFF

clone_size: NA
v_call: TRBV5-1
d_call: NA
j_call: TRBJ2-3
cdr3_nt: TGCGCCAGCAGCTCGAACGTAGCGCGAGATACGCAGTATTTT
cdr3_aa: CASSSNVARDTQYF

clone_size: NA
v_call: TRBV2
d_call: TRBD1
j_call: TRBJ2-4
cdr3_nt: TGTGCCAGCAGTGGACAGGGGGCGGTTGCCAAAAACATTCAGTACTTC
cdr3_aa: CASSGQGAVAKNIQYF

clone_size: NA
v_call: TRBV5-4
d_call: NA
j_call: TRBJ2-1
cdr3_nt: TGTGCCAGCAGCTTCCTAGTAGGCGATGAGCAGTTCTTC
cdr3_aa: CASSFLVGDEQFF

clone_size: NA
v_call: TRBV7-9
d_call: TRBD1
j_call: TRBJ2-7
cdr3_nt: TGTGCCAGCAGCCCCGACAGGGTATACGAGCAGTACTTC
cdr3_aa: CASSPDRVYEQYF

clone_size: NA
v_call: TRBV5-4
d_call: TRBD1
j_call: TRBJ1-2
cdr3_nt: TGTGCCAGTAATACAGGGGTCGGGGGCTATGGCTACACCTTC
cdr3_aa: CASNTGVGGYGYTF

clone_size: NA
v_call: TRBV7-9
d_call: TRBD2
j_call: TRBJ2-1
cdr3_nt: TGTGCCAGCAGCTTACAGTCTAGCGGGAGCCAGTTCTTC
cdr3_aa: CASSLQSSGSQFF

clone_size: NA
v_call: TRBV4-1
d_call: NA
j_call: TRBJ2-1
cdr3_nt: TGCGCCAGCAGCCAAGATCCCAAGAGCGGGTATAGTGAGCAGTTCTTC
cdr3_aa: CASSQDPKSGYSEQFF

clone_size: once
v_call: TRBV6-6
d_call: NA
j_call: TRBJ1-4
cdr3_nt: TGTGCCAGCAGTGCTCCAGGGAGGGAGAATGAAAAACTGTTTTTT
cdr3_aa: CASSAPGRENEKLFF

clone_size: NA
v_call: TRBV25-1
d_call: NA
j_call: TRBJ2-7
cdr3_nt: TGTGCCACCACAACAGGACCCTACGAGCAGTACTTC
cdr3_aa: CATTTGPYEQYF